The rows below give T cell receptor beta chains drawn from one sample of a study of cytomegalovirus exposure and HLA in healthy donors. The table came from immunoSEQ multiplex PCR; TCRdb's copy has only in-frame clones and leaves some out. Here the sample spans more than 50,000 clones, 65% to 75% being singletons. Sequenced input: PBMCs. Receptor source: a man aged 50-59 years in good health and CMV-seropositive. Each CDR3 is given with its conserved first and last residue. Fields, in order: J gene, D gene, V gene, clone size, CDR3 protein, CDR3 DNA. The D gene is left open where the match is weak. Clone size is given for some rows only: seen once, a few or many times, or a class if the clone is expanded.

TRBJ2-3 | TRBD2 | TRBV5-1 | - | CASSLAGASGSDTQYF | TGCGCCAGCAGCTTGGCTGGGGCTAGCGGGAGCGATACGCAGTATTTT
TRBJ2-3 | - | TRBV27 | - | CASSRGDTQYF | TGTGCCAGCAGTCGGGGAGATACGCAGTATTTT
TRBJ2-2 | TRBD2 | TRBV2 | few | CASRTSGPTGELFF | TGTGCCAGCAGGACTAGCGGTCCCACCGGGGAGCTGTTTTTT
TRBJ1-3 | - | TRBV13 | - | CASSLQGAGNTIYF | TGTGCCAGCAGCTTACAAGGAGCCGGAAACACCATATATTTT
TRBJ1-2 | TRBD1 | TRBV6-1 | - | CASSEPRWGQGDYGYTF | TGTGCCAGCAGTGAGCCTAGGTGGGGACAGGGGGACTATGGCTACACCTTC
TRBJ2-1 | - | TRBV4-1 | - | CASSQVSGGRGGEQFF | TGCGCCAGCAGCCAAGTTTCGGGCGGGAGAGGGGGTGAGCAGTTCTTC
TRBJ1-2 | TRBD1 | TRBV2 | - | CASSEIGQGPSGYTF | TGTGCCAGCAGTGAGATCGGACAGGGCCCTAGTGGCTACACCTTC
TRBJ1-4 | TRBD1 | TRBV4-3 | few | CASSQYGQGHNEKLFF | TGCGCCAGCAGCCAATACGGACAGGGACATAATGAAAAACTGTTTTTT
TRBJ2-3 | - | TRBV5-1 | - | CASSPLVSPTDTQYF | TGCGCCAGCAGCCCACTAGTTTCACCTACAGATACGCAGTATTTT
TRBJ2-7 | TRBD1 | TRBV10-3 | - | CAIRGDRTTYEQYF | TGTGCCATCAGGGGGGACAGGACTACCTACGAGCAGTACTTC
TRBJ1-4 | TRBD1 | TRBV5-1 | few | CASSSTGATNEKLFF | TGCGCCAGCAGTTCGACAGGGGCAACTAATGAAAAACTGTTTTTT
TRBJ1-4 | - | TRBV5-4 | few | CASSSGGGSNEKLFF | TGTGCCAGCAGCTCCGGGGGAGGGTCTAATGAAAAACTGTTTTTT